This is a list of T cell receptor beta chains from one sample in a study of CD8 T cells in ankylosing spondylitis. TCRdb re-analysed the 5' RACE reads in MiXCR, keeping a single row per CDR3 protein. Of 450,000 to 550,000 distinct CDR3 sequences in the sample, approximately 5% were seen once. The specimen sequenced was blood, either unsorted or a sorted T cell fraction (not recorded which). The receptors originated from a male donor with ankylosing spondylitis. Each CDR3 is given with its conserved first and last residue. The order of the fields is D gene, J gene, V gene, clone size, CDR3 protein, CDR3 DNA. D genes are given only for firm matches. A clone size is listed for some rows: how often the clone was seen (once, few, many), or a class if it is expanded.

NA TRBJ1-5 TRBV7-9 many CASSLLDFQPQHF TGTGCCAGCAGCTTATTGGACTTTCAGCCCCAGCATTTT
TRBD1 TRBJ2-1 TRBV24-1 many CATSAPGQGRQFF TGTGCCACCAGTGCCCCTGGACAGGGGAGACAGTTCTTC
TRBD1 TRBJ2-3 TRBV24-1 many CATSDPDRGPDTQYF TGTGCCACCAGTGACCCTGACAGGGGACCAGATACGCAGTATTTT
NA TRBJ2-7 TRBV4-1 many CASSHNHVEQYF TGCGCCAGCAGCCATAATCACGTCGAGCAGTACTTC
TRBD1 TRBJ2-7 TRBV4-1 NA CASSQGWSGGIDEQYF TGCGCCAGCAGCCAAGGATGGTCAGGGGGCATAGACGAGCAGTACTTC
NA TRBJ1-1 TRBV27 many CASKRGENTEAFF TGTGCCAGCAAACGAGGAGAGAACACTGAAGCTTTCTTT
NA TRBJ1-1 TRBV20-1 many CSATGTEAFF TGCAGTGCTACCGGGACAGAAGCTTTCTTT
NA TRBJ1-1 TRBV10-3 many CAISSQGVNTEAFF TGTGCCATCAGCTCGCAGGGAGTAAACACTGAAGCTTTCTTT
TRBD2 TRBJ2-3 TRBV4-3 many CASSPSSGRSTDTQYF TGCGCCAGCAGCCCTTCTAGCGGGAGGAGCACAGATACGCAGTATTTT
TRBD1 TRBJ1-2 TRBV5-1 many CASSFEGADGYTF TGCGCCAGCAGCTTCGAGGGGGCGGATGGCTACACCTTC
NA TRBJ2-7 TRBV29-1 many CSGGSSYEQYF TGCAGCGGGGGGAGCTCCTACGAGCAGTACTTC
NA TRBJ1-2 TRBV28 NA CASSRNYRYTF TGTGCCAGCAGCCGAAATTATCGCTACACCTTC